The following is a TCR beta chain sequence with its context. The target antigen is unknown. The data belong to a study of breast tumors, draining lymph nodes, adjacent tissues. Breast cancer patients provided tissue from their axillary draining lymph nodes. With 5 bases removed from V and 2 bases from J, the gap between germline ends came to 14 bases. This CDR3 contains 15 residues. CDR1 is SGHAT, CDR2 FQDESV, per germline (reference sequence). TCRdb re-called the multiplex PCR reads with MiXCR, one entry per CDR3 protein. This table holds about 180,000 distinct CDR3 sequences, 30% to 35% found once. The study's findings and limits: Compared with lymph nodes, tumors were less diverse; compared with nontumor tissue, more. Most tumor T cells seemingly derive from lymph node, then expand in tumor.

The sample was axillary lymph node tissue. The receptor was derived from a female donor with breast cancer. Some clones in this sample may be carry-over from other donors' samples. This chain uses TRBV11-1 with TRBJ2-3; no reliable D call. CDR3: CASSLESGLTDTQYF. The CDR3 DNA sequence: TGTGCCAGCAGCCTAGAGTCTGGGCTCACAGATACGCAGTATTTT.